This TCR beta chain was sequenced for a study of T cell repertoires in cytomegalovirus infection. As for the study in general: Indicated by public TCR beta signatures were CMV infection and matching HLA type.

This clonotype has only a few counts. Its matching antigen is unknown. TCRdb passed the reads through MiXCR, listing each CDR3 protein once. The table lists 560,000 or so distinct CDR3 sequences, 15% to 20% of them singletons. Germline-derived CDR1 and CDR2 are SGDLS and YYNGEE. The V gene lost 3 bases and the J gene lost 2 bases, with 16 bases spanning the gap. This CDR3 has 16 residues. Study observations and caveats: It was HLA-C-restricted CMV-specific TCR beta clonotypes that dominated the response ex vivo. Carriers of CMV plus the relevant HLA were identified by cumulative public TCR beta family frequency.

This TCR was sampled from a human donor in good health (CMV status not recorded). Some clones in this sample may be carry-over from other donors' samples. V and J are TRBV9 and TRBJ2-3; D not certain. The specimen sequenced was CD8+ T cells from PBMCs. CDR3 sequence (DNA): TGTGCCAGCAGCGAGGCCCGAAGCACCCACACAGATACGCAGTATTTT. Residues: CASSEARSTHTDTQYF.